The entry below describes one T cell receptor beta chain. The sample is drawn from a study of early stage breast cancer tumors. Turning to the study itself: ER+/PR+/HER2- status applied to about 80% of the 16 invasive breast tumors. Each sample averaged approximately 9.7-fold read coverage.

Produced via immunoSEQ multiplex PCR; TCRdb's table is partial and in-frame only. Of roughly 40,000 clones listed, approximately 72% are singletons. This CDR3 is built from 16 residues. Germline assignment: CDR1 SNHLY and CDR2 FYNNEI. V shed 5 bases and J shed 0 bases, with 15 bases lying between them. This TCR came from a person in their fifties or sixties with breast cancer. The sequenced sample consisted of blood. This chain joins TRBV2 and TRBJ2-3; D might be TRBD2 (6 bases). The CDR3 DNA sequence: TGTGCCAGCAGTAGGAGCGGGCCGGGAAGCACAGATACGCAGTATTTT. As protein: CASSRSGPGSTDTQYF.